The 31 T cell receptor beta chains given below trace back to one sample, sequenced in a study of cytomegalovirus exposure and HLA in healthy donors. The PCR employed 60 Vbeta primers together with 13 Jbeta primers. TCRdb's table, derived via immunoSEQ multiplex PCR, lists solely in-frame clones and lacks some. The repertoire consists of 150,000 to 200,000 clones, with 75% occurring once and the leading ten covering around 10%. The material sequenced was PBMCs. The receptors shown here come from a man aged 18 to 30 in good health and CMV-seropositive.

The rearrangement uses TRBV5-1 and TRBJ2-5, with a weak D call TRBD2 (6 bases). Germline CDR1 reads SGHRS; CDR2 reads YFSETQ. The CDR3 sequence is 16 residues long. V dropped 3 bases and J dropped 1 base, with 16 bases sitting between them. DNA of the CDR3: TGCGCCAGCAGCTCAGGGACTCTCAGGGCCCAAGAGACCCAGTACTTC. Its translation: CASSSGTLRAQETQYF.

The J gene is TRBJ2-1, the V gene TRBV9; 10 bases line up with TRBD2. The CDR3 consists of 15 residues. The trim removed 0 bases at V and 5 bases at J, leaving 2 bases unmatched. CDR1 SGDLS and CDR2 YYNGEE come from the germline V gene. CDR3 nucleotide sequence: TGTGCCAGCAGCGTAGCCCTAGCGGGGGACAATGAGCAGTTCTTC. This sequence encodes CASSVALAGDNEQFF.

The rearrangement uses TRBV5-5 and TRBJ2-5; D uncertain. Near its end, the DNA agrees better with TRBJ2-7, so the J call may be wrong. Germline CDR1 SGHKS, CDR2 YYEKEE (reference sequence). The CDR3 is 16 amino acids. CDR3 coding DNA: TGTGCCAGCAGCTTGTTACGTAACAACGGGTCACCCGAGCAGTACTTC. This gives the protein CASSLLRNNGSPEQYF.

This rearrangement joins TRBV5-4 to TRBJ2-3, with D possibly TRBD2 on 6 matching bases. This CDR3 comprises 16 residues. Germline CDR1 SGHNT, CDR2 YYREEE (reference sequence). Trimming removed 4 bases from V and 2 bases from J, with 17 bases in between. Written as DNA, the CDR3 is TGTGCCAGCAGCCAATCCATCGAGCGGGCCACAGATACGCAGTATTTT. It encodes CASSQSIERATDTQYF. Full variable domain (remainder filled in from reference TRBV5-4 and TRBJ2-3): ETGVTQSPTHLIKTRGQQVTLRCSSQSGHNTVSWYQQALGQGPQFIFQYYREEENGRGNFPPRFSGLQFPNYSSELNVNALELDDSALYLCASSQSIERATDTQYFGPGTRLTVL.

This clone occurred once. The chain employs TRBV30 and TRBJ2-5, with D uncertain. The tail of the sequence fits TRBJ2-7 better, so the J call may be wrong. In germline, CDR1 is GTSNPN, CDR2 SVGIG (reference sequence). The CDR3 runs to 11 residues. Written as DNA, the CDR3 is TGTGCCTGGAGCAAAAACTACGAGCAGTACTTC. It translates to CAWSKNYEQYF.

In regard to this clone: Its ends do not fully match the called genes, so a read error is possible. The chain recombines TRBV5-1 with TRBJ2-1; 7 bases align to TRBD1. Looked up from germline, CDR1 is SGHRS and CDR2 is YFSETQ. The CDR3 contains 15 residues. The DNA of the CDR3 is TGCACCAGCTCCACAGGGGATAAATCCTACAATGAGCAGTTCTTC. It codes for CTSSTGDKSYNEQFF.

V usage is TRBV5-5 and J usage is TRBJ2-7; D is unresolved. Between the trimmed V and J ends, which lost 1 base and 6 bases, there was a span of 20 bases. The CDR3 runs to 16 residues. Looked up from germline, CDR1 is SGHKS and CDR2 is YYEKEE (reference sequence). CDR3 sequence reads: CASSLLRNNGSPEQYF. In DNA, the CDR3 is TGTGCCAGCAGCTTGTTACGTAACAACGGGTCACCCGAGCAGTACTTC.

This chain links TRBV19 with TRBJ2-3, with 8 bases that match TRBD1. The V segment lost 7 bases and the J segment 4 bases; nucleotides outside the gene matches: 7. CDR3 length: 14 residues. Germline CDR1 and CDR2: LNHDA and SQIVND (reference sequence). CDR3 in DNA: TGTGCCAGTATTGACAGGGGAGTTGCAGATACGCAGTATTTT. Protein sequence: CASIDRGVADTQYF. Together with reference TRBV19 and TRBJ2-3, the CDR3 gives the full variable domain: DGGITQSPKYLFRKEGQNVTLSCEQNLNHDAMYWYRQDPGQGLRLIYYSQIVNDFQKGDIAEGYSVSREKKESFPLTVTSAQKNPTAFYLCASIDRGVADTQYFGPGTRLTVL.

The chain recombines TRBV27 with TRBJ2-7; 7 bases line up with TRBD2. The CDR3 has 16 residues. J gave up 3 bases and V 6 bases, and 14 bases lay outside the gene matches. CDR1 and CDR2 (germline): MNHEY, SMNVEV (reference sequence). The CDR3 is CASRLLEGGLRYEQYF. The CDR3 DNA follows: TGTGCCAGCAGGTTGCTCGAGGGAGGGCTTCGCTACGAGCAGTACTTC.

The chain carries TRBV9 and TRBJ1-2, with 7 bases identical to TRBD1. Trimming at V came to 3 bases and at J to 4 bases, leaving 6 bases not matched to a gene. The V gene's germline CDR1 is SGDLS and CDR2 YYNGEE. CDR3 size: 14 residues. In nucleotides, the CDR3 is TGTGCCAGCAGCGGCCGACAGGGACGCTATGGCTACACCTTC. It translates to CASSGRQGRYGYTF.

V is TRBV18 and J is TRBJ2-1, with 13 nucleotides matching TRBD2. Per the germline V gene, CDR1 is KGHSH and CDR2 is LQKENI. The CDR3 is made up of 16 amino acids. V trimming: 3 bases; J trimming: 9 bases; junction bases outside the gene matches: 8. The CDR3 loop reads CASSPGLAGAYGEQFF. In DNA, the CDR3 is TGTGCCAGCTCACCCGGACTAGCGGGAGCTTACGGTGAGCAGTTCTTC.

This clone was picked up many times. Other nucleotide sequences in the sample specify the same CDR3. V gene TRBV19 combines with J gene TRBJ2-6, with D possibly matching TRBD1 (6 bases). V lost 5 bases to trimming and J lost 4 bases, with 9 bases between them. The CDR3 has 14 amino acids. The V gene's germline CDR1 is LNHDA and CDR2 SQIVND (reference sequence). In DNA form, the CDR3 reads TGTGCCAGTAGTCAGGGGTACGGGGCCAACGTCCTGACTTTC. It encodes CASSQGYGANVLTF.

The CDR3 here is CASSEGDSSYEQYF. DNA for the CDR3: TGTGCCAGCAGTGAAGGGGACAGTTCCTACGAGCAGTACTTC. J is TRBJ2-7 and V is TRBV2; 7 bases match TRBD1. There are 14 residues in the CDR3. J lost 1 base, V lost 1 base, and 1 base had no gene match. CDR1 and CDR2 (germline): SNHLY, FYNNEI. The complete variable domain, with remaining parts taken from reference TRBV2 and TRBJ2-7, reads EPEVTQTPSHQVTQMGQEVILRCVPISNHLYFYWYRQILGQKVEFLVSFYNNEISEKSEIFDDQFSVERPDGSNFTLKIRSTKLEDSAMYFCASSEGDSSYEQYFGPGTRLTVT.

This chain links TRBV5-1 with TRBJ2-7; TRBD1 matches 7 bases. Germline assignment: CDR1 SGHRS and CDR2 YFSETQ. There are 16 residues in the CDR3. V gave up 3 bases and J gave up 3 bases; unmatched junction bases: 12. The CDR3 DNA reads as TGCGCCAGCAGCTGGGTGTCAGGGGGTGATGGCTACGAGCAGTACTTC. Amino acid sequence: CASSWVSGGDGYEQYF. Drawing the rest from reference TRBV5-1 and TRBJ2-7, the complete variable domain is KAGVTQTPRYLIKTRGQQVTLSCSPISGHRSVSWYQQTPGQGLQFLFEYFSETQRNKGNFPGRFSGRQFSNSRSEMNVSTLELGDSALYLCASSWVSGGDGYEQYFGPGTRLTVT.

J is TRBJ2-7 and V is TRBV4-1, with 7 bases aligning to TRBD1. CDR1 is MGHRA, CDR2 YSYEKL, per germline. The ends lost 0 bases at V and 3 bases at J; junction bases unmatched: 5. The CDR3 runs 15 residues. CDR3 DNA sequence: TGCGCCAGCAGCCAAGATCACAGGGGCCTCTACGAGCAGTACTTC. This codes for CASSQDHRGLYEQYF.

The CDR3, as DNA: TGTGCCAGCAGCATCGGACTAGAGCACCAGGCGGGCTCCTACGAGCAGTACTTC. As protein: CASSIGLEHQAGSYEQYF. V and J are TRBV11-2 and TRBJ2-7; 7 bases match TRBD2. Germline-derived CDR1 and CDR2 are SGHAT and FQNNGV. V was pared by 5 bases and J by 0 bases, with 16 bases of the junction left unmatched. This CDR3 region has 18 residues.

The V and J genes are TRBV5-6 and TRBJ2-2, with D maybe TRBD1 (6 bases). The CDR3 is 16 amino acids. V dropped 7 bases and J dropped 0 bases, with 16 bases sitting between them. Germline-derived CDR1 and CDR2 are SGHDT and YYEEEE. CDR3 sequence reads: CASLEQGLPNTGELFF. CDR3 in DNA: TGTGCCAGCCTTGAACAGGGCCTTCCGAACACCGGGGAGCTGTTTTTT.

This rearrangement joins TRBV7-9 to TRBJ2-2; 7 positions agree with TRBD2. Germline values: CDR1 SEHNR, CDR2 FQNEAQ (reference sequence). The CDR3 contains 14 residues. V was pared by 5 bases and J by 6 bases, with 6 bases of the junction left unmatched. CDR3: CASSGLRGAGELFF. In DNA, the CDR3 is TGTGCCAGCAGCGGACTCCGGGGGGCCGGGGAGCTGTTTTTT.

The V call is TRBV7-9, the J call TRBJ2-7; TRBD2 matches at 7 bases. With V trimmed by 0 bases and J by 4 bases, 15 bases remained unmatched. Germline CDR1 and CDR2: SEHNR and FQNEAQ (reference sequence). This CDR3 comprises 18 residues. The DNA of the CDR3 is TGTGCCAGCAGCTTAGCGCCGGGTTCGGGGTCCGGGGGGTACGAGCAGTACTTC. This gives the protein CASSLAPGSGSGGYEQYF.

This chain links TRBV4-2 with TRBJ1-3, with unresolved D. V lost 0 bases and J lost 0, with 3 bases in between. The germline gives CDR1 LGHNA, CDR2 YNFKEQ. The CDR3 runs to 14 residues. The CDR3, as DNA: TGTGCCAGCAGCCAAGACAGCTCTGGAAACACCATATATTTT. This sequence encodes CASSQDSSGNTIYF.

V is TRBV11-2 and J is TRBJ2-5; 10 bases align to TRBD2. The CDR3 is 15 residues long. The V gene's germline CDR1 is SGHAT and CDR2 FQNNGV. The junction had 8 bases not matched to a gene; V was cut back by 5 bases and J by 5 bases. CDR3 region: CASSKKAGGDETQYF. CDR3 in DNA: TGTGCCAGCAGCAAAAAAGCGGGAGGGGATGAGACCCAGTACTTC.

The chain recombines TRBV18 with TRBJ2-7, with a possible D match to TRBD2 (6 bases). Germline V CDR1 and CDR2: KGHSH, LQKENI. The ends were cut back, 3 bases at V and 7 bases at J, with 16 bases in the middle. This CDR3 region has 14 residues. The CDR3 sequence is CASSPLAPPREQYF. CDR3 DNA: TGTGCCAGCTCACCTCTAGCGCCACCGCGAGAGCAGTACTTC.

The J gene is TRBJ1-4, the V gene TRBV6-5, with TRBD1 identical over 8 bases. The V and J ends lost 0 bases and 6 bases, in that order; junction bases with no gene match: 0. The CDR3 totals 14 residues. Germline V lookup: CDR1 MNHEY, CDR2 SVGAGI. The CDR3 is CASSYSGQDEKLFF. CDR3 in DNA: TGTGCCAGCAGTTACTCGGGACAGGATGAAAAACTGTTTTTT.

The chain has TRBV27 and TRBJ2-7; 7 bases are a match to TRBD2. This CDR3 spans 15 amino acids. J lost 0 bases, V lost 3 bases, and 5 bases had no gene match. The germline CDR1 and CDR2 sequences are MNHEY and SMNVEV (reference sequence). The CDR3 DNA is TGTGCCAGCAGTTTCAAGCGGGGTCCCTCCTACGAGCAGTACTTC. Protein sequence: CASSFKRGPSYEQYF.

The V call is TRBV4-1, the J call TRBJ1-1; TRBD1 is a possible D gene (5 bases). The V end lost 4 bases, the J end lost 7 bases, and 28 bases lay between the germline ends. The CDR3 has 18 residues. Germline-derived CDR1 and CDR2 are MGHRA and YSYEKL. The CDR3 here is CASSPNPLVRQGGFEAFF. The CDR3 coding sequence is TGCGCCAGCAGCCCCAATCCACTGGTGAGGCAGGGCGGCTTTGAAGCTTTCTTT.

This clone was picked up a small number of times. The chain recombines TRBV7-9 with TRBJ1-1, with 11 bases aligning to TRBD1. CDR3 length: 14 residues. The J segment lost 3 bases and the V segment lost 4 bases, leaving 1 base of the junction unmatched. The germline gives CDR1 SEHNR, CDR2 FQNEAQ (reference sequence). The CDR3 is CASSWDRGYTEAFF. The CDR3 DNA is TGTGCCAGCAGCTGGGACAGGGGGTACACTGAAGCTTTCTTT.

The chain uses TRBV19 and TRBJ2-7, with 9 bases lining up with TRBD1. V was pared by 5 bases and J by 3 bases, with 5 bases of the junction left unmatched. Germline V CDR1 and CDR2: LNHDA, SQIVND (reference sequence). The CDR3 totals 14 residues. The CDR3 here is CASSSGQGGYEQYF. DNA for the CDR3: TGTGCCAGTAGTTCGGGACAGGGCGGCTACGAGCAGTACTTC.

The V call is TRBV4-2, the J call TRBJ2-3; TRBD2 agrees at 10 bases. Trimming cost V 1 base and J 1 base; bases outside gene matches: 14. Germline V lookup: CDR1 LGHNA, CDR2 YNFKEQ. This CDR3 contains 20 residues. This CDR3 reads CASSQVGGLAGEAGTDTQYF. The CDR3 coding sequence is TGTGCCAGCAGCCAAGTGGGAGGGCTAGCGGGGGAAGCTGGCACAGATACGCAGTATTTT.

This chain links TRBV18 with TRBJ2-3, with a weak D call TRBD1 (7 bases). Germline assignment: CDR1 KGHSH and CDR2 LQKENI. V was shortened by 3 bases and J by 3 bases, with 10 bases between the two germline ends. This CDR3 has 14 residues. For the CDR3, the DNA is TGTGCCAGCTCACCCAGGGGGAGGACAGATACGCAGTATTTT. Protein product: CASSPRGRTDTQYF.

The CDR3 nucleotides read TGTGCCTGGAGTGTATCTCGCCAGGGAACTGGAAACACCATATATTTT. Protein sequence: CAWSVSRQGTGNTIYF. This sequence joins TRBV30 and TRBJ1-3, with D possibly TRBD1 on 5 matching bases. V lost 0 bases and J lost 2, with 14 bases in between. The germline gives CDR1 GTSNPN, CDR2 SVGIG (reference sequence). The CDR3 length is 16 residues.

V usage is TRBV14 and J usage is TRBJ1-2; the D gene is possibly TRBD1 (5 bases). The CDR3 covers 13 residues. Trimming left V 3 bases short and J 3 bases short, with 8 bases between. Germline V CDR1 and CDR2: SGHDN, FVKESK. CDR3 nucleotides: TGTGCCAGCAGCCAGGGACTCTACTATGGCTACACCTTC. This translates into CASSQGLYYGYTF. Full variable domain (rest looked up from reference TRBV14 and TRBJ1-2): EAGVTQFPSHSVIEKGQTVTLRCDPISGHDNLYWYRRVMGKEIKFLLHFVKESKQDESGMPNNRFLAERTGGTYSTLKVQPAELEDSGVYFCASSQGLYYGYTFGSGTRLTVV.